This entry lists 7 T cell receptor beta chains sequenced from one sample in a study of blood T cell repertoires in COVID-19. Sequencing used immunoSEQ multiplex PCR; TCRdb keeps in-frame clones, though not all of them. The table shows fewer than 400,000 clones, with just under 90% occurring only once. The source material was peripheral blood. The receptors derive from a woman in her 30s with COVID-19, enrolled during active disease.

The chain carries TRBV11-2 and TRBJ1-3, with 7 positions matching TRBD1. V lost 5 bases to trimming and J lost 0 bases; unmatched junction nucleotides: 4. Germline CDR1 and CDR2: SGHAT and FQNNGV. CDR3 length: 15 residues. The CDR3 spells CASSLQGFSGNTIYF. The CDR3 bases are TGTGCCAGCAGCCTACAGGGGTTCTCTGGAAACACCATATATTTT.

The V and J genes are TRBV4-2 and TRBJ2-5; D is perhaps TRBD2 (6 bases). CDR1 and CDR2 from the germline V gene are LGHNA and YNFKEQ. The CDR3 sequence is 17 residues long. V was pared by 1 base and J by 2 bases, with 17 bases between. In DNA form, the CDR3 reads TGTGCCAGCAGCCAAGGGTCGCGGGGCAGAGCTCAAGAGACCCAGTACTTC. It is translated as CASSQGSRGRAQETQYF.

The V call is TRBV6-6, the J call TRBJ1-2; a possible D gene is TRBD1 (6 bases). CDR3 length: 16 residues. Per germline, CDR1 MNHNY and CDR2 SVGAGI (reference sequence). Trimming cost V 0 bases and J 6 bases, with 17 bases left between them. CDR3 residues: CASSYSAGVAKDGYTF. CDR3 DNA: TGTGCCAGCAGTTACTCGGCAGGGGTAGCAAAAGATGGCTACACCTTC.

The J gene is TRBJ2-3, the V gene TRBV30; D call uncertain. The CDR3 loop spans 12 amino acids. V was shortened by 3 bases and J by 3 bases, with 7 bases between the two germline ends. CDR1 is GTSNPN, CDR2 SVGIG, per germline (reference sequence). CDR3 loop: CAWSLTTDTQYF. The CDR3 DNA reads TGTGCCTGGAGCCTGACTACAGATACGCAGTATTTT.

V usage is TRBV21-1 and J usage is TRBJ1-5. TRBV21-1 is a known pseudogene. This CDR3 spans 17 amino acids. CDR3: CASSKDWGGPSDQPQHF. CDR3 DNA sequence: TGTGCCAGCAGCAAAGATTGGGGGGGCCCGAGCGATCAGCCCCAGCATTTT.

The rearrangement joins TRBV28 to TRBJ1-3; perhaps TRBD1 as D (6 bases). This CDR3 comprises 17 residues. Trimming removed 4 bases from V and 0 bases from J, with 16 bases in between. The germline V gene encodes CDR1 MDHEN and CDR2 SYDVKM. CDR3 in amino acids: CASSSPGDSSSGNTIYF. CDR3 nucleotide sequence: TGTGCCAGCAGTTCGCCAGGGGATTCGAGCTCTGGAAACACCATATATTTT.

CDR3: CASSLGLDRGTEAFF. In nucleotides, the CDR3 is TGCGCCAGCAGCTTGGGTTTGGACAGGGGTACTGAAGCTTTCTTT. The V gene is TRBV5-1, the J gene TRBJ1-1; 9 positions match TRBD1. Germline V gene data show CDR1 as SGHRS and CDR2 as YFSETQ. The CDR3 spans 15 residues. The J segment lost 5 bases and the V segment lost 0 bases, leaving 5 bases of the junction unmatched.